One sample yielded the 10 T cell receptor beta chains listed below, sequenced in a study of T cells in Graves' hyperthyroidism and ophthalmopathy. Authors of the study amplified TCR beta CDR3 regions from RNA transcripts. In the first-round RT-PCR of the TCR CDR3, the HTBI primer set was used. TCRdb analysed the multiplex PCR reads with MiXCR anew, one entry per CDR3 protein. The repertoire includes 650,000 to 700,000 distinct CDR3 sequences, roughly a sixth of them detected once, and around a sixth sits in the top ten. The sample comprised blood. Receptors were obtained from a man aged 50 or older with Graves' hyperthyroidism.

CDR3 DNA: TGTGCCAGTAGTATCGGGAGTGGGGCCTACGAGCAGTACTTC. Its translation: CASSIGSGAYEQYF. This chain joins TRBV19 and TRBJ2-7; D may be TRBD2 (6 bases). V shed 3 bases and J shed 2 bases, with 11 bases lying between them. The CDR3 totals 14 residues. Germline-derived CDR1 and CDR2 are LNHDA and SQIVND (reference sequence).

The chain has TRBV7-2 and TRBJ2-7; 11 bases line up with TRBD2. This CDR3 spans 17 amino acids. Trimming cost V 8 bases and J 3 bases; bases outside gene matches: 15. CDR1 and CDR2 from the germline V gene are SGHTA and FQGNSA. CDR3 sequence (DNA): TGTGCCAGCGGCTCGACCACTAGCGGGAGCATCCACTACGAGCAGTACTTC. Protein sequence: CASGSTTSGSIHYEQYF.

The V and J genes are TRBV3-1 and TRBJ2-1; D remains ambiguous. In germline, CDR1 is LGHDT, CDR2 YNNKEL (reference sequence). The CDR3 is 14 amino acids. Trimming left V 0 bases short and J 9 bases short, with 12 bases between. As DNA, the CDR3 is TGTGCCAGCAGCCAAGATCTAGTAGCTCTTGAGCAGTTCTTC. Residues: CASSQDLVALEQFF.

The chain joins TRBV2 to TRBJ2-5; 10 nucleotides align to TRBD1. Germline lookup yields CDR1 SNHLY and CDR2 FYNNEI. The CDR3 runs 15 residues. V lost 1 base and J lost 5; bases outside the gene matches: 4. CDR3 DNA: TGTGCCAGCAGTGAAGGACAGGGGGCCTGGGAGACCCAGTACTTC. Translated: CASSEGQGAWETQYF. The entire variable domain, with the rest obtained from reference TRBV2 and TRBJ2-5, is as follows: EPEVTQTPSHQVTQMGQEVILRCVPISNHLYFYWYRQILGQKVEFLVSFYNNEISEKSEIFDDQFSVERPDGSNFTLKIRSTKLEDSAMYFCASSEGQGAWETQYFGPGTRLLVL.

Remarks on this clonotype: A much bigger clone sits one base away, suggesting this may be a read error. The V gene is TRBV2, the J gene TRBJ2-7; D uncertain. This CDR3 spans 16 amino acids. Germline V CDR1 and CDR2: SNHLY, FYNNEI. Trimming removed 3 bases from V and 0 bases from J, with 15 bases in between. CDR3 sequence reads: CASSEGLWYFSYEQYF. CDR3 DNA: TGTGCCAGCAGTGAGGGTTTATGGTATTTCTCCTACGAGCAGTACTTC.

Regarding this clonotype: One base away lies a much larger clone, so this may be a sequencing read error. The V and J genes are TRBV3-1 and TRBJ1-2, with a tentative D call TRBD1 (5 bases). Per germline, CDR1 LGHDT and CDR2 YNNKEL (reference sequence). The CDR3 runs to 14 residues. This CDR3 reads CANSQGTANYGYTF. DNA for the CDR3: TGTGCCAACAGCCAGGGCACAGCCAACTATGGCTACACCTTC.

This clonotype was counted many times. V is TRBV12-3 or TRBV12-4 and J is TRBJ2-1; D is unclear. Trimming took 6 bases from V and 0 from J, leaving 12 bases between them. The length of the CDR3 is 15 residues. The CDR3 loop is CASSQVPSSYNEQFF. Here the CDR3 DNA reads TGTGCCAGCAGCCAGGTGCCGAGCTCCTACAATGAGCAGTTCTTC.

The chain has TRBV19 and TRBJ1-5, with TRBD1 matching over 9 bases. Germline values: CDR1 LNHDA, CDR2 SQIVND (reference sequence). With V trimmed by 9 bases and J by 3 bases, 12 bases remained unmatched. The CDR3 is made up of 16 amino acids. The CDR3, as DNA: TGTGCCAGCGAAACCGGGACAGGGTTTTACAATCAGCCCCAGCATTTT. Residues: CASETGTGFYNQPQHF.

This clonotype was recorded at least ten times. V and J are TRBV7-9 and TRBJ1-1, with D unclear. From germline, CDR1 is SEHNR and CDR2 FQNEAQ (reference sequence). This CDR3 region has 13 residues. Trimming removed 4 bases from V and 11 bases from J, with 17 bases in between. CDR3 loop: CASSSKTETPAFF. CDR3 sequence (DNA): TGTGCCAGCAGCTCCAAAACAGAGACTCCGGCTTTCTTT.

This clonotype was recorded at least ten times. V usage is TRBV6-1 and J usage is TRBJ2-3, with TRBD2 matching 12 bases. Germline V gene lookup returns CDR1 MNHNS and CDR2 SASEGT. This CDR3 spans 18 amino acids. V shed 3 bases, J shed 1 base, and the junction held 8 bases outside the gene matches. In DNA form, the CDR3 reads TGTGCCAGCAGTGACGGACTAGCGGGAAGGGTGGGCACAGATACGCAGTATTTT. The encoded protein is CASSDGLAGRVGTDTQYF.